This T cell receptor beta chain was documented in a study of post-analysis software for immune sequencing data. Whole-study context: Included among the disease courses, which were recorded for the cohort, were relapsing-remitting, secondary progressive and progressive-relapsing multiple sclerosis.

Tagging with unique molecular identifiers was a feature of the TCR beta cDNA libraries. Around 500,000 cDNA molecules were obtained per 1 to 10 million input T cells. TCRdb reprocessed the PCR reads via MiXCR and lists one record per CDR3 protein. The sample yields 750,000 to 950,000 distinct CDR3 sequences, roughly 58% seen once. Unmatched junction bases numbered 11, after V lost 5 bases and J lost 8 bases. The V gene's germline CDR1 is SGHTA and CDR2 FQGNSA. CDR3 length: 15 residues. Notes on this clonotype: Its matching antigen is unknown.

Study-wide results and caveats: Patients with multiple sclerosis recorded significantly lower normalized Chao1 diversity than controls, the study found. When the samples were clustered directly with F measure, those that had been prepared in the same batch showed strong co-clustering. Patients showed TRBV5-6, TRBV5-1 and TRBV20-1 among roughly 5 TRBV segments more frequent than in controls.

Sequencing was performed on blood. This receptor was taken from a girl aged 5 to 17 with multiple sclerosis. The V gene is TRBV7-2, the J gene TRBJ2-1; 8 bases fit TRBD2. The chain's CDR3 is CASSASGTSWHEQFF. CDR3 DNA: TGTGCCAGCAGCGCAAGCGGGACTAGTTGGCATGAGCAGTTCTTC.